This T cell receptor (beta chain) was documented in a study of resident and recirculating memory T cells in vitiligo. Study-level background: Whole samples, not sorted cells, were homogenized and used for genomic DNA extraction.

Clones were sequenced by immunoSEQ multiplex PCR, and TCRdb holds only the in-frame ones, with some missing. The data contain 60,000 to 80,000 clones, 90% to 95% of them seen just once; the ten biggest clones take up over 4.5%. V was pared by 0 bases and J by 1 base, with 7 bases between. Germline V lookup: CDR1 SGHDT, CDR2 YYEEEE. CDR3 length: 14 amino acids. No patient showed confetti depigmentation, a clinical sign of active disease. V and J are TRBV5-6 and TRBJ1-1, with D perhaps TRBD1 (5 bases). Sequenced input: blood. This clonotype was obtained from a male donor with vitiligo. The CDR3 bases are TGTGCCAGCAGCTTGGACAGGAGGAACACTGAAGCTTTCTTT. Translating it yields CASSLDRRNTEAFF.